This T cell receptor (beta chain) comes out of a study of blood T cell repertoires in COVID-19. Overall study: Both acute and convalescent COVID-19 samples were obtained from the United States, Italy and Spain. The cDNA or gDNA used as material had been derived from T cells, B-cell-depleted T cells, or PBMCs.

Methods used by the authors: Amplification of reference gene primers provided the estimated nucleated cell counts. Assay used: immunoSEQ multiplex PCR; TCRdb lists only in-frame clones, some missing. V and J calls plus clone size are reproduced from that table; the DNA served to infer D and trimming. This sample has under 150,000 clones, with about 86% found just once. The CDR3 length is 17 residues. Germline CDR1 LNHNV, CDR2 YYDKDF (reference sequence). V shed 1 base, J shed 3 bases, and the junction held 9 bases outside the gene matches. J is TRBJ2-1 and V is TRBV15; 7 nucleotides line up with TRBD2. This TCR derives from an older woman with active or convalescent COVID-19. Sequenced input: peripheral blood. CDR3 coding DNA: TGTGCCACCAGCAGAGCCGCAGGGACTACCGTCTACAATGAGCAGTTCTTC. Translated: CATSRAAGTTVYNEQFF.